These T cell receptor beta chains were read from a single sample in a study of memory CD4+ T cells and cytomegalovirus serostatus. Libraries were prepared by immunoSEQ multiplex PCR; TCRdb keeps only in-frame clonotypes and omits some of them. The sample lists under 55,000 clones; about 86% were seen once. Material: memory CD4+ T cells from blood. Every receptor here comes from an adult in good health and CMV-seropositive. Each CDR3 is given with its conserved first and last residue. Fields, in order: D gene, V gene, J gene, clone size, CDR3 protein, CDR3 DNA. The D gene is left open where the match is weak. Clone size is given for some rows only: seen once, a few or many times, or a class if the clone is expanded.

D gene: .
V gene: TRBV2
J gene: TRBJ1-3
clone size: .
CDR3 protein: CASSDYRARNTIYF
CDR3 DNA: TGTGCCAGCAGTGATTACAGGGCAAGAAACACCATATATTTT

D gene: .
V gene: TRBV7-2
J gene: TRBJ2-5
clone size: .
CDR3 protein: CASSLKALTETQYF
CDR3 DNA: TGTGCCAGCAGCTTAAAGGCCTTGACGGAGACCCAGTACTTC

D gene: TRBD2
V gene: TRBV18
J gene: TRBJ2-7
clone size: .
CDR3 protein: CASSTREGPYEQYF
CDR3 DNA: TGTGCCAGCTCAACAAGGGAGGGCCCCTACGAGCAGTACTTC

D gene: .
V gene: TRBV2
J gene: TRBJ1-5
clone size: .
CDR3 protein: CASKGSNQPQHF
CDR3 DNA: TGTGCCAGCAAAGGGAGCAATCAGCCCCAGCATTTT

D gene: .
V gene: TRBV2
J gene: TRBJ2-2
clone size: .
CDR3 protein: CASSYSVLVAELFF
CDR3 DNA: TGTGCCAGCAGTTACAGCGTTCTAGTGGCGGAGCTGTTTTTT

D gene: .
V gene: TRBV20-1
J gene: TRBJ1-4
clone size: .
CDR3 protein: CSATMQGKLFF
CDR3 DNA: TGCAGTGCTACAATGCAGGGGAAACTGTTTTTT

D gene: .
V gene: TRBV9
J gene: TRBJ2-2
clone size: .
CDR3 protein: CASSVEGSNTGELFF
CDR3 DNA: TGTGCCAGCAGCGTCGAGGGCTCGAACACCGGGGAGCTGTTTTTT

D gene: .
V gene: TRBV28
J gene: TRBJ1-5
clone size: .
CDR3 protein: CASTRGPINQPQHF
CDR3 DNA: TGTGCCAGCACCCGCGGGCCGATCAATCAGCCCCAGCATTTT

D gene: TRBD1
V gene: TRBV9
J gene: TRBJ1-1
clone size: few
CDR3 protein: CASSPRTGREAFF
CDR3 DNA: TGTGCCAGCAGCCCTCGGACAGGTCGTGAAGCTTTCTTT

D gene: TRBD1
V gene: TRBV19
J gene: TRBJ1-4
clone size: .
CDR3 protein: CASSIRSTGWDNEKLFF
CDR3 DNA: TGTGCCAGTAGTATTCGTTCGACAGGGTGGGACAATGAAAAACTGTTTTTT

D gene: TRBD2
V gene: TRBV7-2
J gene: TRBJ2-3
clone size: .
CDR3 protein: CASSWGLETDTQYF
CDR3 DNA: TGTGCCAGCAGCTGGGGACTAGAAACAGATACGCAGTATTTT

D gene: .
V gene: TRBV7-9
J gene: TRBJ1-2
clone size: few
CDR3 protein: CASSPGWLGYGYTF
CDR3 DNA: TGTGCCAGCAGCCCAGGGTGGCTTGGCTATGGCTACACCTTC

D gene: TRBD1
V gene: TRBV28
J gene: TRBJ1-4
clone size: .
CDR3 protein: CASTGPGTGLEKLFF
CDR3 DNA: TGTGCCAGCACGGGACCCGGGACAGGCCTTGAAAAACTGTTTTTT

D gene: .
V gene: TRBV6-5
J gene: TRBJ1-1
clone size: .
CDR3 protein: CASRKPQGSAEAFF
CDR3 DNA: TGTGCCAGCAGGAAACCCCAGGGGAGTGCTGAAGCTTTCTTT

D gene: TRBD2
V gene: TRBV7-2
J gene: TRBJ2-5
clone size: .
CDR3 protein: CASSVGGEVETQYF
CDR3 DNA: TGTGCCAGCAGCGTTGGGGGGGAGGTTGAGACCCAGTACTTC

D gene: TRBD1
V gene: TRBV20-1
J gene: TRBJ1-2
clone size: .
CDR3 protein: CSASDRNGYTF
CDR3 DNA: TGCAGTGCTTCGGACAGGAATGGCTACACCTTC

D gene: .
V gene: TRBV2
J gene: TRBJ2-1
clone size: .
CDR3 protein: CASKVEYEQFF
CDR3 DNA: TGTGCCAGCAAGGTGGAATATGAGCAGTTCTTC

D gene: TRBD2
V gene: TRBV27
J gene: TRBJ2-7
clone size: once
CDR3 protein: CASSWGTSGAYEQYF
CDR3 DNA: TGTGCCAGCAGTTGGGGGACTAGCGGGGCCTACGAGCAGTACTTC

D gene: TRBD1
V gene: TRBV6-6
J gene: TRBJ1-2
clone size: .
CDR3 protein: CASSADRGRSNYGYTF
CDR3 DNA: TGTGCCAGCAGTGCGGACAGGGGCCGATCTAACTATGGCTACACCTTC

D gene: .
V gene: TRBV19
J gene: TRBJ1-6
clone size: .
CDR3 protein: CASSPRPGVGNSPLHF
CDR3 DNA: TGTGCCAGTAGTCCCCGACCAGGGGTCGGTAATTCACCCCTCCACTTT

D gene: .
V gene: TRBV7-3
J gene: TRBJ2-1
clone size: .
CDR3 protein: CASSLGPPSSYNEQFF
CDR3 DNA: TGTGCCAGCAGCCTTGGACCACCAAGCTCCTACAATGAGCAGTTCTTC

D gene: .
V gene: TRBV7-9
J gene: TRBJ1-4
clone size: .
CDR3 protein: CASSLNGGNEKLFF
CDR3 DNA: TGTGCCAGCAGCTTAAATGGGGGTAATGAAAAACTGTTTTTT

D gene: TRBD2
V gene: TRBV19
J gene: TRBJ2-1
clone size: .
CDR3 protein: CASSKNLAGLNEQFF
CDR3 DNA: TGTGCCAGTAGTAAAAACCTAGCGGGGCTCAATGAGCAGTTCTTC

D gene: .
V gene: TRBV25-1
J gene: TRBJ1-1
clone size: .
CDR3 protein: CASSESRGVNTEAFF
CDR3 DNA: TGTGCCAGCAGTGAATCAAGGGGGGTAAACACTGAAGCTTTCTTT

D gene: .
V gene: TRBV28
J gene: TRBJ1-5
clone size: .
CDR3 protein: CASSVRDGLNQPQHF
CDR3 DNA: TGTGCCAGCAGCGTCCGGGACGGCCTAAATCAGCCCCAGCATTTT

D gene: .
V gene: TRBV6-1
J gene: TRBJ2-3
clone size: .
CDR3 protein: CASSETGTPDTQYF
CDR3 DNA: TGTGCCAGCAGTGAAACCGGGACTCCAGATACGCAGTATTTT

D gene: TRBD2
V gene: TRBV4-2
J gene: TRBJ2-3
clone size: .
CDR3 protein: CVSSPRTSGPSTDTQYF
CDR3 DNA: TGTGTCAGCAGCCCTAGGACTAGCGGCCCTAGCACAGATACGCAGTATTTT

D gene: .
V gene: TRBV28
J gene: TRBJ2-7
clone size: .
CDR3 protein: CASTSTRWTPSYEQYF
CDR3 DNA: TGTGCCAGCACCTCGACCCGATGGACCCCCTCCTACGAGCAGTACTTC

D gene: .
V gene: TRBV11-1
J gene: TRBJ2-3
clone size: once
CDR3 protein: CASSLERRYTDTQYF
CDR3 DNA: TGTGCCAGCTCCCTTGAGAGGCGGTACACAGATACGCAGTATTTT

D gene: .
V gene: TRBV29-1
J gene: TRBJ1-1
clone size: few
CDR3 protein: CSVVGSMNTEAFF
CDR3 DNA: TGCAGCGTTGTGGGGAGCATGAACACTGAAGCTTTCTTT

D gene: .
V gene: TRBV9
J gene: TRBJ1-6
clone size: .
CDR3 protein: CASSAKLARTADSPLHF
CDR3 DNA: TGTGCCAGCAGCGCCAAGCTAGCTAGGACAGCGGATTCACCCCTCCACTTT

D gene: TRBD2
V gene: TRBV18
J gene: TRBJ2-1
clone size: .
CDR3 protein: CASSRTVSGGPVNEQFF
CDR3 DNA: TGTGCCAGCTCACGAACGGTCTCGGGGGGGCCGGTCAATGAGCAGTTCTTC

D gene: .
V gene: TRBV9
J gene: TRBJ2-2
clone size: few
CDR3 protein: CASSPAGGELFF
CDR3 DNA: TGTGCCAGCAGCCCCGCGGGCGGGGAGCTGTTTTTT

D gene: .
V gene: TRBV5-4
J gene: TRBJ2-1
clone size: .
CDR3 protein: CASSSGTRLYNEQFF
CDR3 DNA: TGTGCCAGCAGCTCAGGGACCCGACTTTACAATGAGCAGTTCTTC

D gene: .
V gene: TRBV5-1
J gene: TRBJ2-3
clone size: once
CDR3 protein: CASSLAVASADTQYF
CDR3 DNA: TGCGCCAGCAGCTTGGCCGTGGCCAGTGCAGATACGCAGTATTTT

D gene: .
V gene: TRBV19
J gene: TRBJ2-3
clone size: .
CDR3 protein: CASSMANMDTQYF
CDR3 DNA: TGTGCCAGTAGTATGGCGAATATGGATACGCAGTATTTT

D gene: .
V gene: TRBV28
J gene: TRBJ2-5
clone size: .
CDR3 protein: CASSLIGQERGETQYF
CDR3 DNA: TGTGCCAGCAGTTTGATTGGGCAGGAGCGTGGAGAGACCCAGTACTTC

D gene: .
V gene: TRBV5-6
J gene: TRBJ1-1
clone size: .
CDR3 protein: CASSREGGNTEAFF
CDR3 DNA: TGTGCCAGCAGCCGCGAGGGGGGGAACACTGAAGCTTTCTTT

D gene: TRBD1
V gene: TRBV25-1
J gene: TRBJ1-1
clone size: .
CDR3 protein: CASSPQTGTGSQNTEAFF
CDR3 DNA: TGTGCCAGCAGTCCCCAAACGGGGACAGGGAGCCAGAACACTGAAGCTTTCTTT

D gene: TRBD1
V gene: TRBV6-5
J gene: TRBJ1-1
clone size: .
CDR3 protein: CASRTQGARTEAFF
CDR3 DNA: TGTGCCAGCAGGACACAGGGGGCGCGGACTGAAGCTTTCTTT

D gene: .
V gene: TRBV7-6
J gene: TRBJ1-2
clone size: .
CDR3 protein: CASSNPGEGKSGYTF
CDR3 DNA: TGTGCCAGCAGCAACCCAGGGGAAGGAAAGAGTGGCTACACCTTC

D gene: .
V gene: TRBV7-9
J gene: TRBJ2-6
clone size: .
CDR3 protein: CASSEGVSGANVLTF
CDR3 DNA: TGTGCCAGCAGCGAAGGGGTGTCTGGGGCCAACGTCCTGACTTTC

D gene: TRBD2
V gene: TRBV5-8
J gene: TRBJ2-1
clone size: .
CDR3 protein: CASSFTSGGSEQFF
CDR3 DNA: TGTGCCAGCAGCTTCACTTCGGGGGGAAGTGAGCAGTTCTTC

D gene: TRBD1
V gene: TRBV29-1
J gene: TRBJ1-1
clone size: once
CDR3 protein: CSVDDRGNTEAFF
CDR3 DNA: TGCAGCGTTGATGACAGGGGAAACACTGAAGCTTTCTTT

D gene: .
V gene: TRBV4-1
J gene: TRBJ1-1
clone size: .
CDR3 protein: CASSQDGPALKGEAFF
CDR3 DNA: TGCGCCAGCAGCCAAGATGGCCCCGCCCTCAAGGGTGAAGCTTTCTTT

D gene: .
V gene: TRBV7-2
J gene: TRBJ2-3
clone size: .
CDR3 protein: CASSLGPDTQYF
CDR3 DNA: TGTGCCAGCAGCTTAGGTCCAGATACGCAGTATTTT

D gene: TRBD2
V gene: TRBV10-2
J gene: TRBJ2-7
clone size: .
CDR3 protein: CASSEAGGRTYEQYF
CDR3 DNA: TGCGCCAGCAGTGAGGCGGGAGGGCGAACCTACGAGCAGTACTTC

D gene: .
V gene: TRBV6-1
J gene: TRBJ2-7
clone size: .
CDR3 protein: CATTESHDYEQYF
CDR3 DNA: TGTGCCACCACAGAGTCCCACGACTACGAGCAGTACTTC

D gene: .
V gene: TRBV4-2
J gene: TRBJ2-3
clone size: .
CDR3 protein: CASSQDRRAGLDTQYF
CDR3 DNA: TGTGCCAGCAGCCAAGACAGGAGGGCCGGGCTAGATACGCAGTATTTT

D gene: TRBD1
V gene: TRBV18
J gene: TRBJ1-4
clone size: .
CDR3 protein: CASKTGGDEKLFF
CDR3 DNA: TGTGCCAGCAAGACAGGGGGCGATGAAAAACTGTTTTTT

D gene: TRBD1
V gene: TRBV28
J gene: TRBJ1-5
clone size: .
CDR3 protein: CASRLQGASQPQHF
CDR3 DNA: TGTGCCAGCAGGTTACAGGGGGCTAGCCAGCCCCAGCATTTT

D gene: .
V gene: TRBV9
J gene: TRBJ2-2
clone size: .
CDR3 protein: CASTPGSNTGELFF
CDR3 DNA: TGTGCCAGCACCCCAGGGTCGAACACCGGGGAGCTGTTTTTT

D gene: .
V gene: TRBV7-9
J gene: TRBJ1-5
clone size: .
CDR3 protein: CASSSGHSRNQPQHF
CDR3 DNA: TGTGCCAGCAGCTCCGGACACTCGCGCAATCAGCCCCAGCATTTT

D gene: TRBD1
V gene: TRBV7-8
J gene: TRBJ1-1
clone size: few
CDR3 protein: CASSSGQGHTEAFF
CDR3 DNA: TGTGCCAGCAGCTCCGGACAGGGGCACACTGAAGCTTTCTTT

D gene: .
V gene: TRBV4-2
J gene: TRBJ1-1
clone size: .
CDR3 protein: CASSQDLGNTEAFF
CDR3 DNA: TGTGCCAGCAGCCAAGATTTAGGGAACACTGAAGCTTTCTTT

D gene: TRBD2
V gene: TRBV7-2
J gene: TRBJ2-7
clone size: .
CDR3 protein: CASSLAAGVNYEQYF
CDR3 DNA: TGTGCCAGCAGCTTAGCGGCGGGGGTAAATTACGAGCAGTACTTC

D gene: .
V gene: TRBV7-2
J gene: TRBJ2-1
clone size: few
CDR3 protein: CASRLGGSYEQFF
CDR3 DNA: TGTGCCAGCAGATTAGGGGGATCATATGAGCAGTTCTTC

D gene: TRBD2
V gene: TRBV6-1
J gene: TRBJ2-3
clone size: few
CDR3 protein: CASSELWTSNTQYF
CDR3 DNA: TGTGCCAGCAGTGAATTATGGACTAGCAATACGCAGTATTTT

D gene: TRBD1
V gene: TRBV5-1
J gene: TRBJ1-1
clone size: .
CDR3 protein: CASSRTGGDTEAFF
CDR3 DNA: TGCGCCAGCAGCCGTACAGGGGGGGACACTGAAGCTTTCTTT

D gene: TRBD1
V gene: TRBV7-2
J gene: TRBJ2-7
clone size: .
CDR3 protein: CASSSRTGYSYEQYF
CDR3 DNA: TGTGCCAGCAGCTCCCGGACAGGGTATTCCTACGAGCAGTACTTC